These 7 T cell receptor beta chains came from one sample sequenced in a study of blood T cell repertoires in COVID-19. Method: immunoSEQ multiplex PCR; TCRdb's copy keeps in-frame clones and lacks some. The sample consists of tens of thousands of clones, roughly nine tenths of them appearing once. The specimen was peripheral blood. These TCRs come from a human donor in a cohort sampled during active COVID-19.

This rearrangement joins TRBV28 to TRBJ1-3; 8 bases align to TRBD1. The CDR3 spans 16 residues. V dropped 2 bases and J dropped 3; count of bases not matched to a gene: 6. CDR1 is MDHEN, CDR2 SYDVKM, per germline. The CDR3, as DNA: TGTGCCAGCAGTTTACCCGGACAGGGTGATGGAAACACCATATATTTT. Its translation: CASSLPGQGDGNTIYF.

The V call is TRBV19, the J call TRBJ2-5, with 8 bases lining up with TRBD2. The CDR3 loop spans 16 amino acids. Germline loops: CDR1 LNHDA, CDR2 SQIVND (reference sequence). With 4 bases clipped from V and 0 bases from J, the junction kept 7 bases outside the gene matches. The CDR3 DNA is TGTGCCAGTAGTAGATCTAGCGGGTGGAACCAAGAGACCCAGTACTTC. Translated: CASSRSSGWNQETQYF.

The chain carries TRBV30 and TRBJ2-2; TRBD2 is a possible D gene (5 bases). Trimming cost V 1 base and J 7 bases, with 7 bases left between them. The V gene's germline CDR1 is GTSNPN and CDR2 SVGIG (reference sequence). The length of the CDR3 is 12 residues. The CDR3 loop reads CAWSAGNGELFF. DNA of the CDR3: TGTGCCTGGAGTGCGGGGAACGGGGAGCTGTTTTTT.

The genes are TRBV6-2 or TRBV6-3 and TRBJ2-7; 9 positions match TRBD1. There are 15 residues in the CDR3. V shed 5 bases and J 3 bases; nucleotides not matched to a gene: 8. CDR1 is MNHEY and CDR2 is SVGEGT in the germline V gene. CDR3 bases: TGTGCCAGCAGTATAGGACAGGGGCTCGTCTACGAGCAGTACGTC. It translates to CASSIGQGLVYEQYV.

CDR3 nucleotides: TGTGCCAGCAGTTCGGGACAGGGGCCTGGAAACACCATATATTTT. Translating it yields CASSSGQGPGNTIYF. This chain joins TRBV6-5 and TRBJ1-3; the match to TRBD1 covers 10 bases. In germline, CDR1 is MNHEY, CDR2 SVGAGI. V lost 4 bases to trimming and J lost 2 bases; unmatched junction nucleotides: 2. This CDR3 comprises 15 residues.

This chain connects TRBV6-5 to TRBJ2-7, with D tentatively TRBD1 (6 bases). V was clipped by 9 bases and J by 5 bases, with 14 bases between them. CDR3 length: 12 amino acids. Looked up from germline, CDR1 is MNHEY and CDR2 is SVGAGI. Here the CDR3 reads CASPPDRNEQYV. CDR3 coding DNA: TGTGCCAGTCCACCCGACAGGAACGAGCAGTACGTC.

This chain joins TRBV2 and TRBJ2-7; D possibly corresponds to TRBD1 (6 bases). This CDR3 is 14 amino acids long. V was shortened by 4 bases and J by 4 bases, with 14 bases between the two germline ends. Germline V gene lookup returns CDR1 SNHLY and CDR2 FYNNEI. The CDR3 spells CASSAQGSDYEQYF. CDR3 in DNA: TGTGCCAGCAGTGCACAGGGTTCCGATTACGAGCAGTACTTC.